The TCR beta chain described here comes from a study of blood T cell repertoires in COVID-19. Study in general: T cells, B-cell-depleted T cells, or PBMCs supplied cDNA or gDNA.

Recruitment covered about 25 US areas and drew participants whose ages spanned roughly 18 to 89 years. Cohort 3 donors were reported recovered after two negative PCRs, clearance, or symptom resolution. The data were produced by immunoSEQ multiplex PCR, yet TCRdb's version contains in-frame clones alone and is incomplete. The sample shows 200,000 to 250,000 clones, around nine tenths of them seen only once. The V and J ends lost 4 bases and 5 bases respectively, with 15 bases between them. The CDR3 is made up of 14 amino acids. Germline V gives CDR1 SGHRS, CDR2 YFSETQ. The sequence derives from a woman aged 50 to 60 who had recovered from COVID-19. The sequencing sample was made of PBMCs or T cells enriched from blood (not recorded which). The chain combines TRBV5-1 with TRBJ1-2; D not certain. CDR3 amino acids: CASSPGSEAYGYTF. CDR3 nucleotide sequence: TGCGCCAGCAGCCCGGGGTCAGAAGCTTATGGCTACACCTTC.